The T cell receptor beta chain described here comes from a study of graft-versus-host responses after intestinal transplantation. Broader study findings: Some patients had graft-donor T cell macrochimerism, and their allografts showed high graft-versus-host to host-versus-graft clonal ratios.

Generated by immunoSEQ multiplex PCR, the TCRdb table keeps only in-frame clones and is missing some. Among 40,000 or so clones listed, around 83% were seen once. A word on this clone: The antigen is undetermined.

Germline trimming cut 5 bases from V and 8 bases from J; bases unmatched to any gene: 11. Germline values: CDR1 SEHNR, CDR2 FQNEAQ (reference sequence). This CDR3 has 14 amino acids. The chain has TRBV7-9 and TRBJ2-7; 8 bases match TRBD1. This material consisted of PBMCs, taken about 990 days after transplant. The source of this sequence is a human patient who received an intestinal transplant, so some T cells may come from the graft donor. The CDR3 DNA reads TGTGCCAGCAGCACCCGGACAGGGAGTGGAAAGCAGTACTTC. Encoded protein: CASSTRTGSGKQYF.